This TCR beta chain was identified in a study of blood T cell repertoires in COVID-19. The overall study: Spain, Italy and the United States supplied samples that represented acute and convalescent COVID-19. In each case, the material was cDNA or gDNA derived from T cells, B-cell-depleted T cells, or PBMCs.

In the authors' methods: Reference gene primer amplification gave estimated nucleated cell counts. Repertoires were generated with immunoSEQ multiplex PCR, while TCRdb's copy carries only in-frame clones and drops some. V and J calls and clone size are as listed in that table; D and trimming were resolved from the DNA. Here the sample spans 65,000 to 85,000 clones, 79% being singletons. Germline lookup yields CDR1 PRHDT and CDR2 FYEKMQ (reference sequence). This CDR3 has 16 amino acids. The ends lost 3 bases at V and 3 bases at J; junction bases unmatched: 9. The sample was peripheral blood. V gene TRBV13 combines with J gene TRBJ1-2, with 8 bases identical to TRBD1. This sequence was found in a woman of 80 years or more with active or convalescent COVID-19. This CDR3 reads CASSLYGTGGYYGYTF. CDR3 bases: TGTGCCAGCAGCTTGTACGGAACAGGGGGGTACTATGGCTACACCTTC.